The clone carrying this TCR beta chain was observed at least ten times. This CDR3 is 17 amino acids long. Per the germline V gene, CDR1 is SGHVS and CDR2 is FQNEAQ. V shed 4 bases and J 0 bases; nucleotides not matched to a gene: 6. The sample belongs to a study of T cells in Graves' hyperthyroidism and ophthalmopathy. TCR beta CDR3 sequences were amplified from RNA transcripts. The study used the HTBI primer set for a first-round RT-PCR of the TCR CDR3. Each CDR3 protein is one row after TCRdb ran MiXCR on the multiplex PCR reads. The data contain over 700,000 distinct CDR3 sequences, approximately 18% of them seen just once; the ten biggest clones take up approximately 16%.

The sample was blood. The TCR was taken from a woman aged 50 to 60 with Graves' hyperthyroidism that later progressed to Graves' ophthalmopathy. The V call is TRBV7-8, the J call TRBJ2-1, with TRBD2 matching over 10 bases. CDR3 residues: CASSSPLAGGSYNEQFF. CDR3 sequence (DNA): TGTGCCAGCAGCTCCCCTTTAGCGGGGGGCTCCTACAATGAGCAGTTCTTC.